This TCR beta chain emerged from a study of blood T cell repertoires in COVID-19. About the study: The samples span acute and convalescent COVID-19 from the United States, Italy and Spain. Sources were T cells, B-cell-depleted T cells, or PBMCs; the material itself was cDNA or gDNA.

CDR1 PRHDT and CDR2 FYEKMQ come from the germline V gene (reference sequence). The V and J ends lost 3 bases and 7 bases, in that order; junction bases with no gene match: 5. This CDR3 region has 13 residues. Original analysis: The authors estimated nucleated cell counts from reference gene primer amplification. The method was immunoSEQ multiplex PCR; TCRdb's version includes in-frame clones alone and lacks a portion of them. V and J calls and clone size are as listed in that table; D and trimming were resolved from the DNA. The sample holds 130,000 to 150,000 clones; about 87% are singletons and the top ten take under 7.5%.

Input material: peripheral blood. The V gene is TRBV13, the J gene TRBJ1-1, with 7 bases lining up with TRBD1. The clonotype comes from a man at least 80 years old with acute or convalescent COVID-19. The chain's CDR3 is CASSFTGVVEAFF. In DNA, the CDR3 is TGTGCCAGCAGCTTTACAGGGGTAGTTGAAGCTTTCTTT. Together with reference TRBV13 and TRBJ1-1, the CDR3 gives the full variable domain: AAGVIQSPRHLIKEKRETATLKCYPIPRHDTVYWYQQGPGQDPQFLISFYEKMQSDKGSIPDRFSAQQFSDYHSELNMSSLELGDSALYFCASSFTGVVEAFFGQGTRLTVV.